The 13 T cell receptor beta chains listed next were all sequenced from one sample in a study of blood T cell repertoires in COVID-19. Sequencing used immunoSEQ multiplex PCR; TCRdb keeps in-frame clones, though not all of them. Here the sample spans roughly 180,000 clones, 82% being singletons. The specimen was peripheral blood. These receptors originate from a woman aged 80 or over with active or convalescent COVID-19.

V and J are TRBV6-1 and TRBJ1-5; D possibly corresponds to TRBD1 (5 bases). CDR3 length: 15 residues. Germline CDR1 and CDR2: MNHNS and SASEGT. The germline V and J ends were trimmed by 1 base and 3 bases, with 10 bases remaining between them. This CDR3 reads CASSEGQTDNQPQHF. DNA for the CDR3: TGTGCCAGCAGTGAAGGGCAGACAGACAATCAGCCCCAGCATTTT.

CDR3 in DNA: TGTGCCAGCTCACCAGACCCCCCGGGACAGGGGGGAAAGGGAAACACCATATATTTT. Protein sequence: CASSPDPPGQGGKGNTIYF. The V call is TRBV18, the J call TRBJ1-3; 11 nucleotides line up with TRBD1. The V and J ends lost 2 bases and 4 bases, in that order; junction bases with no gene match: 13. The V gene's germline CDR1 is KGHSH and CDR2 LQKENI. The CDR3 has 19 residues.

This chain joins TRBV28 and TRBJ1-2; a possible D gene is TRBD1 (6 bases). CDR1 is MDHEN, CDR2 SYDVKM, per germline. Trimming took 4 bases from V and 8 from J, leaving 20 bases between them. The CDR3 has 15 residues. CDR3 in DNA: TGTGCCAGCAGTTCGCCCGGGACAAATCTTGGCGGCTACACCTTC. It specifies CASSSPGTNLGGYTF.

In DNA form, the CDR3 reads TGTGCCAGCAGCTTGATCGCCCGGGGCACAGATACGCAGTATTTT. As protein: CASSLIARGTDTQYF. V gene TRBV7-9 combines with J gene TRBJ2-3; D unclear. Germline loops: CDR1 SEHNR, CDR2 FQNEAQ (reference sequence). This CDR3 comprises 15 residues. V was shortened by 3 bases and J by 1 base, with 11 bases between the two germline ends.

The chain couples TRBV28 to TRBJ2-3, with D uncertain. Trimming cost V 9 bases and J 0 bases, with 7 bases left between them. The length of the CDR3 is 12 residues. Per germline, CDR1 MDHEN and CDR2 SYDVKM. CDR3 protein: CASKLSTDTQYF. The CDR3 DNA sequence: TGTGCCAGTAAGCTGAGCACAGATACGCAGTATTTT.

This rearrangement joins TRBV5-1 to TRBJ2-2, with 7 bases aligning to TRBD2. The CDR3 loop spans 15 amino acids. V lost 0 bases to trimming and J lost 5 bases; unmatched junction nucleotides: 4. Germline V gene data show CDR1 as SGHRS and CDR2 as YFSETQ. CDR3 DNA: TGCGCCAGCAGCTTGGAGGTGGGAGGGACCGGGGAGCTGTTTTTT. Translated: CASSLEVGGTGELFF.

This clone was counted a few times. This sequence joins TRBV5-1 and TRBJ2-2; TRBD2 matches 12 bases. CDR3 length equals 17 residues. Germline lookup yields CDR1 SGHRS and CDR2 YFSETQ. V was pared by 4 bases and J by 7 bases, with 11 bases of the junction left unmatched. The CDR3 nucleotides read TGCGCCAGCAGCACCCCTAGCGGGAGGGCCGTGGACGGGGAGCTGTTTTTT. Protein: CASSTPSGRAVDGELFF.

The rearrangement joins TRBV11-2 to TRBJ1-2; perhaps TRBD1 as D (5 bases). From germline, CDR1 is SGHAT and CDR2 FQNNGV. This CDR3 comprises 13 residues. V shed 5 bases and J shed 2 bases, with 9 bases lying between them. The CDR3 nucleotides read TGTGCCAGCAGCCCGGGGGAGAACTATGGCTACACCTTC. Amino acids: CASSPGENYGYTF.

The chain links TRBV12-3 or TRBV12-4 to TRBJ2-7; a weak D match, TRBD1 (5 bases). The V gene lost 2 bases and the J gene lost 3 bases, with 8 bases spanning the gap. The CDR3 is 13 amino acids. The CDR3 reads CASSLRQFYEQYF. CDR3 DNA sequence: TGTGCCAGCAGTTTAAGACAGTTCTACGAGCAGTACTTC.

The J gene is TRBJ1-2, the V gene TRBV28, with 9 bases that match TRBD1. The germline V gene encodes CDR1 MDHEN and CDR2 SYDVKM. The CDR3 spans 16 residues. The J segment lost 3 bases and the V segment lost 3 bases, leaving 8 bases of the junction unmatched. CDR3 amino acids: CASSFSITGGDYGYTF. The CDR3 DNA is TGTGCCAGCAGTTTTTCTATCACAGGGGGCGACTATGGCTACACCTTC.

As DNA, the CDR3 is TGTGCCAGCAGCTCACCCGGTACTCGGGTCAATGAGCAGTTCTTC. Encoded protein: CASSSPGTRVNEQFF. V and J are TRBV7-9 and TRBJ2-1; no firm D call. This CDR3 has 15 residues. Germline V gives CDR1 SEHNR, CDR2 FQNEAQ (reference sequence). The ends were cut back, 4 bases at V and 6 bases at J, with 16 bases in the middle.

The chain joins TRBV14 to TRBJ2-2; 7 bases fit TRBD1. Germline lookup yields CDR1 SGHDN and CDR2 FVKESK. The CDR3 is 16 amino acids. The junction had 4 bases not matched to a gene; V was cut back by 2 bases and J by 1 base. The CDR3: CASSQRTGLNTGELFF. The CDR3 DNA sequence: TGTGCCAGCAGCCAACGGACAGGACTGAACACCGGGGAGCTGTTTTTT.

V is TRBV19 and J is TRBJ1-5; D possibly corresponds to TRBD1 (5 bases). The length of the CDR3 is 13 residues. The germline V gene encodes CDR1 LNHDA and CDR2 SQIVND (reference sequence). V was trimmed by 8 bases and J by 0 bases, leaving 8 bases between them. DNA of the CDR3: TGTGCCAGTCACAGGAATAGCAATCAGCCCCAGCATTTT. Protein sequence: CASHRNSNQPQHF.